This T cell receptor (beta chain) came from a study of OX40 agonist ivuxolimab in advanced cancers. About the full investigation: Ivuxolimab was an agonistic, fully human IgG2 monoclonal antibody directed against OX40 (CD134), a costimulatory receptor. Prior anti-PD-1, anti-PD-L1 or anti-CTLA-4 therapy was permitted, and checkpoint inhibitors had been received by roughly 40% of dose-escalation patients. In the dose-escalation cohort, more than 80% of patients were male, and the mean age was roughly 60 years with a range of about 20 to 79. The point of sequencing TCRbeta in the periphery was to test whether ivuxolimab changed TCR sequence diversity and drove clonal T-cell expansion. Partial responses occurred in three dose-escalation patients, of whom one had hepatocellular carcinoma and two had cutaneous melanoma. Intravenous ivuxolimab was administered to patients every 2 weeks at six dose levels: 0.01, 0.1, 0.3, 1.5, 3 and 10 mg/kg. Of the 50 to 55 dose-escalation patients, hepatocellular carcinoma was present in about 20, melanoma in around 15, renal cell carcinoma in 9 and head and neck cancer in 9. The paper covers the monotherapy dose-escalation part of the phase I ivuxolimab trial, which included N of about 50 patients.

For sequencing of the TCRbeta CDR3 region, genomic DNA was extracted from the sorted cells. TCRbeta CDR3 regions were sequenced using the immunoSEQ Assay. Sourced from immuneACCESS, this table was stored by TCRdb with only in-frame sequences that have V and J called. A share of the clones is absent; for the studies checked, an unresolved V gene accounts for under half, and the remainder has no known explanation. A total of 20,000 to 25,000 clones appear in this sample, about 81% of them only once. Clones ranked in the top ten supply roughly a quarter of the sample. V was cut back by 6 bases and J by 0 bases, leaving a gap of 9 bases between them. From the germline V gene, CDR1 is SNHLY and CDR2 is FYNNEI. From cysteine to phenylalanine, the CDR3 is 13 amino acids long. Just CDR3 DNA is preserved here, 39 bases in frame from base 1. Results the study describes overall, beyond this receptor: Partial responders in the 0.1-3.0 mg/kg groups had among the lowest normalized peripheral clonal expansion, especially among CD8+ T cells. Clonal expansion of both CD4+ and CD8+ blood T cells was observed from baseline to week 6 at doses 0.1 to 3.0 mg/kg. After ivuxolimab, CD8+ T cells had more expanded clones than CD4+ T cells on average. Which antigens the clonally expanded peripheral T cells were specific for was not determined. Low levels of normalized T-cell clonal expansion were also shown by some nonresponding patients.

Remarks on this clone: Which antigen it targets is not known. Per-nucleotide qualities are absent, and no much larger clonotype sits a single base away.

The trial excluded patients who had a history of autoimmune disease or who were on systemic immunosuppression. In every dose cohort, peripheral blood was drawn for TCR sequencing at baseline, cycle 4 day 1, and cycle 7 day 1. The samples were taken from a phase I, first-in-human, multicenter, open-label dose-escalation trial of ivuxolimab. Adults with locally advanced or metastatic head and neck squamous cell, hepatocellular, melanoma or renal cell carcinoma were enrolled in the trial. Before TCR sequencing, CD4+ T cells and CD8+ T cells from peripheral blood were sorted into separate populations. The source is an adult with an advanced solid tumor such as melanoma, head and neck, liver or kidney cancer. The sequence joins TRBV2 to TRBJ2-7, with a tentative D call of TRBD1 or TRBD2, each matching 5 bases. The input for sequencing was CD4+ or CD8+ T cells sorted from blood, taken in a trial of the OX40 agonist ivuxolimab. The base sequence is TGTGCCAGCAGGGGGACGGACTCCTACGAGCAGTACTTC. The resulting protein is CASRGTDSYEQYF.